Described below is a single T cell receptor beta chain sequence and its context. Its antigen remains unknown. The entry originates in a study of beta chain features in type 1 diabetes. The study reverse transcribed the entire isolated RNA, so it sequenced expressed TCRB transcripts. Clones were read by immunoSEQ multiplex PCR, and TCRdb kept only the in-frame ones, dropping some. This sample carries about 210,000 clones, roughly a tenth of them seen once, and the ten largest clones take approximately 1.4%. This CDR3 is 16 amino acids long. Germline V gene sequence: CDR1 SGHRS, CDR2 YFSETQ. V shed 4 bases, J shed 3 bases, and the junction held 8 bases outside the gene matches. CD4+ naive, central memory, regulatory and stem cell-like memory cells were sorted via CD45RO/CCR7/CD25/CD127/CD95/CD27. Points from the study as a whole: A PCR bias possibly favoring shorter templates would apply equally to patients and controls. Naive, central memory and Treg TCRB repertoires seemed to resemble each other more closely in patients than they did in healthy donors.

This clonotype was sampled from a man between 18 and 35 years old in good health. The chain uses TRBV5-1 and TRBJ2-1; 9 bases agree with TRBD2. Sequenced sample: central memory CD4+ T cells from blood. The CDR3 DNA sequence: TGCGCCAGCAGCACAGCGGGAGGATCAAACTACAATGAGCAGTTCTTC. Residues: CASSTAGGSNYNEQFF.